This TCR beta chain came from a study of blood T cells in healthy people across ages. Trimming pared 0 bases from V and 1 base from J, leaving 15 bases between. CDR1 is SGHDN and CDR2 is FVKESK in the germline V gene. CDR3 size: 17 residues. PCR was performed a second time for roughly 7 to 11 cycles using a sample-barcoded 5' primer and a J-beta primer mix. TCRdb redid the calling of the 5' RACE reads with MiXCR, one entry per CDR3 protein. The repertoire holds around 990,000 distinct CDR3 sequences, less than 45% seen once, with less than 15% in the top ten. The TCR comes from a man aged 18 to 35 in good health. The V gene is TRBV14, the J gene TRBJ1-1; D ambiguous. Material for sequencing was blood. The CDR3 here is CASSQDIWVKANTEAFF. Written as DNA, the CDR3 is TGTGCCAGCAGCCAAGATATCTGGGTTAAAGCGAACACTGAAGCTTTCTTT.